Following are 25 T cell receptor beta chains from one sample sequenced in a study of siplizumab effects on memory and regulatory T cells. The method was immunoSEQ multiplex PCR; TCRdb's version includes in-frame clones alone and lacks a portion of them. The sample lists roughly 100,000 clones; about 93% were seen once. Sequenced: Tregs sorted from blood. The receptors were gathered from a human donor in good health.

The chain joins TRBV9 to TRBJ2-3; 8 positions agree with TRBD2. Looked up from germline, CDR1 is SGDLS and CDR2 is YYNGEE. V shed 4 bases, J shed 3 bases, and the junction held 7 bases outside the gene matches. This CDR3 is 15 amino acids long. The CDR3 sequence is CASSPGTRGTDTQYF. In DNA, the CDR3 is TGTGCCAGCAGCCCAGGGACTAGGGGGACAGATACGCAGTATTTT.

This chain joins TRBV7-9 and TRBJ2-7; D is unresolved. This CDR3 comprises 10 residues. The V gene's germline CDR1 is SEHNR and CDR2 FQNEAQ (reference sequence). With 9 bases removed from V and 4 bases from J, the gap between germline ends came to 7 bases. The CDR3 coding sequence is TGTGCCAGGGCGTGGTACGAGCAGTACTTC. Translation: CARAWYEQYF.

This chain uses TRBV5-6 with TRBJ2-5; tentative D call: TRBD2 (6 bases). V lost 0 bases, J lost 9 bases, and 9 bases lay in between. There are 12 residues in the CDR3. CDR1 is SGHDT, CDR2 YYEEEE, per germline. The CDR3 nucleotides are TGTGCCAGCAGCTTGGGGCCGGGAGCCCAGTACTTC. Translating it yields CASSLGPGAQYF.

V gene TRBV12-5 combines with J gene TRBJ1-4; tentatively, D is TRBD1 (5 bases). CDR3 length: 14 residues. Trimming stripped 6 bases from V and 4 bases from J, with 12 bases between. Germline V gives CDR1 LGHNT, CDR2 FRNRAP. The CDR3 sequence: CASGSGRLNEKLFF. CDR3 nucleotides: TGTGCTAGTGGCTCGGGACGGCTTAATGAAAAACTGTTTTTT.

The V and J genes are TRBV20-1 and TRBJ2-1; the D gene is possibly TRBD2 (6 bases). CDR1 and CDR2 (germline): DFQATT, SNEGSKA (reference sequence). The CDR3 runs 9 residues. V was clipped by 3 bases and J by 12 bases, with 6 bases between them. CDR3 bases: TGCAGTGCTAGGCGGGGGCAGTTCTTC. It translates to CSARRGQFF.

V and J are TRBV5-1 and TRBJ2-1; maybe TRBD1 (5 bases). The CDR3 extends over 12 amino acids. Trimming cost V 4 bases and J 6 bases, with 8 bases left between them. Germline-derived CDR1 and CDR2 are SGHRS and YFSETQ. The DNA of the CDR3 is TGCGCCAGCAGCACTCAGGGCAATGAGCAGTTCTTC. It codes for CASSTQGNEQFF.

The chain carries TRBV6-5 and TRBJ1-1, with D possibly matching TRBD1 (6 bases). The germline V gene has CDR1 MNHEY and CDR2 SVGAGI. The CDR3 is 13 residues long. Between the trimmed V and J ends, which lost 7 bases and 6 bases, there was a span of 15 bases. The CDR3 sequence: CASTKQGRPEAFF. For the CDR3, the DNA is TGTGCCAGCACGAAACAGGGTCGCCCTGAAGCTTTCTTT.

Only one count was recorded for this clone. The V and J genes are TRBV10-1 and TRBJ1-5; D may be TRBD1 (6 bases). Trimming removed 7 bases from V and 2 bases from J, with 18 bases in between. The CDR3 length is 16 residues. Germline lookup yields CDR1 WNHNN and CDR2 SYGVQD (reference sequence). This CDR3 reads CASNRVGDKGNQPQHF. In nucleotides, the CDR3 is TGCGCCAGCAACCGAGTGGGGGACAAAGGCAATCAGCCCCAGCATTTT.

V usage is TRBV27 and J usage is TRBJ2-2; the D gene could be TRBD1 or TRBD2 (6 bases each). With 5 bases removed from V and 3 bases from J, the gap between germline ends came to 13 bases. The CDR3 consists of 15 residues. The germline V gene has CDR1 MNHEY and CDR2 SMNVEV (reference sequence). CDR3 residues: CASSPRGLDTGELFF. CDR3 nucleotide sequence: TGTGCCAGCAGTCCCCGGGGGCTCGACACCGGGGAGCTGTTTTTT.

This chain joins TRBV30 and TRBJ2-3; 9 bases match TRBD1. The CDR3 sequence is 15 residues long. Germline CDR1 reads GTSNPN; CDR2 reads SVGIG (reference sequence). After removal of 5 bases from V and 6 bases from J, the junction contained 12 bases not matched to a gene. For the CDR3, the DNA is TGTGCCTGGGAGAGGACAGGGGCCATTGGTGATACGCAGTATTTT. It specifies CAWERTGAIGDTQYF.

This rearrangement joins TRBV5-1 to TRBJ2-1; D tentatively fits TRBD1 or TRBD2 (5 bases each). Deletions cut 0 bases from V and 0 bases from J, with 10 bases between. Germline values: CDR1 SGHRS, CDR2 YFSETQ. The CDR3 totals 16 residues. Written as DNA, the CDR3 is TGCGCCAGCAGCTTGGAGGGACCTATCTCCTACAATGAGCAGTTCTTC. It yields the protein CASSLEGPISYNEQFF.

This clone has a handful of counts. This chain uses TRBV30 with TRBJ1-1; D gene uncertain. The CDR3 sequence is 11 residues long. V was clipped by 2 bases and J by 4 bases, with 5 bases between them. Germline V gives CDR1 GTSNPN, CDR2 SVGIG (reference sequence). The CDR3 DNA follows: TGTGCCTGGAGTCTGGCCACTGAAGCTTTCTTT. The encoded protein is CAWSLATEAFF.

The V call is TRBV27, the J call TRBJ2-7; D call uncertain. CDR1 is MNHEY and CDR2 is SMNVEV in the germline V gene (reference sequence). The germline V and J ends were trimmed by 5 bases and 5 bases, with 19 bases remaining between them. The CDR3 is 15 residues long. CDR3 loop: CASSKNLGAFHEQYF. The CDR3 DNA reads TGTGCCAGCAGTAAAAACCTCGGAGCTTTCCACGAGCAGTACTTC.

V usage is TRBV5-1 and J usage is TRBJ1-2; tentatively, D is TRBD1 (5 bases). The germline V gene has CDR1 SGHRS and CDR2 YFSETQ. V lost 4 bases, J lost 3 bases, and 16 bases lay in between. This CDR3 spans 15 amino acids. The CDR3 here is CASSADPGGDYGYTF. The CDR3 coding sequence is TGCGCCAGCAGCGCGGACCCCGGGGGGGACTATGGCTACACCTTC. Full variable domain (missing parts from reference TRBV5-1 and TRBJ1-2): KAGVTQTPRYLIKTRGQQVTLSCSPISGHRSVSWYQQTPGQGLQFLFEYFSETQRNKGNFPGRFSGRQFSNSRSEMNVSTLELGDSALYLCASSADPGGDYGYTFGSGTRLTVV.

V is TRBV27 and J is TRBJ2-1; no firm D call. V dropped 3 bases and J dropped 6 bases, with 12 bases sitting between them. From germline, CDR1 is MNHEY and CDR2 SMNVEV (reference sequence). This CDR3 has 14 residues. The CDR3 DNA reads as TGTGCCAGCAGTTTCACGGACCGGCGCAATGAGCAGTTCTTC. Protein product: CASSFTDRRNEQFF.

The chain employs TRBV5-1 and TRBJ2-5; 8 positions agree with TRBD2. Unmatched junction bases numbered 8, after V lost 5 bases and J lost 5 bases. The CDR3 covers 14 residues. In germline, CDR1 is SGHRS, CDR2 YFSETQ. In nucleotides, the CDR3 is TGCGCCAGCAGTCAACTAGCGGTTAGGGAGACCCAGTACTTC. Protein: CASSQLAVRETQYF.

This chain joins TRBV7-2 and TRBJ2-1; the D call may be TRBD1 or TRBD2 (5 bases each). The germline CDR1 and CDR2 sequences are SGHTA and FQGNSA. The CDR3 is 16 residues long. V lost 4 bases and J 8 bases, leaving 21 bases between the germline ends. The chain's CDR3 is CASSSTRDPHADEQFF. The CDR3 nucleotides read TGTGCCAGCAGCTCCACCCGGGACCCTCACGCCGATGAGCAGTTCTTC.

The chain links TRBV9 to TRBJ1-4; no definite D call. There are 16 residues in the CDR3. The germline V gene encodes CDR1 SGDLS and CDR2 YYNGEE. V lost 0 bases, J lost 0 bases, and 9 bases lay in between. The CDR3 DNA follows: TGTGCCAGCAGCGTAGGCAGAACCCCAACTAATGAAAAACTGTTTTTT. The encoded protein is CASSVGRTPTNEKLFF.

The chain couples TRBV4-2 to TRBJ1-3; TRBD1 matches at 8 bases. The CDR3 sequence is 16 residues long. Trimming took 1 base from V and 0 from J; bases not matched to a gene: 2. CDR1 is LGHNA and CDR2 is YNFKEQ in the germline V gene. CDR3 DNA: TGTGCCAGCAGCCAAGGAACAGGGGGCTCTGGAAACACCATATATTTT. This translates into CASSQGTGGSGNTIYF.

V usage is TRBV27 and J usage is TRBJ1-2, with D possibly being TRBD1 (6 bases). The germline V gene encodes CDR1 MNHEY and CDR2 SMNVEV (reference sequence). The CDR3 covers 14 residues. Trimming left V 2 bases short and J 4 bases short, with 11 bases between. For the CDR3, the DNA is TGTGCCAGCAGTTTAGGCAGGGGATCCTATGGCTACACCTTC. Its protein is CASSLGRGSYGYTF.

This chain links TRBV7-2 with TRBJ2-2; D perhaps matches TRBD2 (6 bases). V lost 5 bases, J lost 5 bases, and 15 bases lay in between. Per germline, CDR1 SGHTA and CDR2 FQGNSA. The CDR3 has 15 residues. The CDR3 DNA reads TGTGCCAGCAGCCCTCTGGGGGGTCTTACCGGGGAGCTGTTTTTT. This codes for CASSPLGGLTGELFF.

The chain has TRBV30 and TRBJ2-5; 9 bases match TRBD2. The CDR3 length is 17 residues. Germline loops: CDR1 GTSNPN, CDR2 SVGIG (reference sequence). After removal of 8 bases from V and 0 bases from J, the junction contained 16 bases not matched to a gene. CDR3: CAGKKGLAGLYQETQYF. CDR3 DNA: TGTGCCGGCAAGAAGGGGCTAGCGGGGCTGTACCAAGAGACCCAGTACTTC.

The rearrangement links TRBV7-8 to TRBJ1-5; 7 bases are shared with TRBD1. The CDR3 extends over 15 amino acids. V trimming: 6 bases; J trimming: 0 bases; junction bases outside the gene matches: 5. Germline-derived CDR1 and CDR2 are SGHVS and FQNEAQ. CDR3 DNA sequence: TGTGCCAGCAGTCAGACAGGGAATAGCAATCAGCCCCAGCATTTT. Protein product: CASSQTGNSNQPQHF. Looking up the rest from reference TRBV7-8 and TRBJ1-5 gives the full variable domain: GAGVSQSPRYKVAKRGQDVALRCDPISGHVSLFWYQQALGQGPEFLTYFQNEAQLDKSGLPSDRFFAERPEGSVSTLKIQRTQQEDSAVYLCASSQTGNSNQPQHFGDGTRLSIL.

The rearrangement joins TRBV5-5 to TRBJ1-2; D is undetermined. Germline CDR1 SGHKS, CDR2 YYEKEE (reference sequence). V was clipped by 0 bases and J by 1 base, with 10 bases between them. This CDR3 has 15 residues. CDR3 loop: CASSLGEINNYGYTF. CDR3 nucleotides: TGTGCCAGCAGCTTGGGAGAGATTAATAACTATGGCTACACCTTC.

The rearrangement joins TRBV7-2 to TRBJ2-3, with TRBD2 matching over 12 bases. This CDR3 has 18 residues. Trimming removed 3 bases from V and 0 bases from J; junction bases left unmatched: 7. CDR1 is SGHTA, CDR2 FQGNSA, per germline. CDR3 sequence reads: CASSLVLAGGVSTDTQYF. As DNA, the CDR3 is TGTGCCAGCAGCTTGGTGCTAGCGGGAGGGGTAAGCACAGATACGCAGTATTTT.